This T cell receptor beta chain was identified during a study of blood T cell repertoires in COVID-19. Trimming stripped 6 bases from V and 3 bases from J, with 14 bases between. This CDR3 contains 14 residues. The germline V gene has CDR1 SNHLY and CDR2 FYNNEI. Sequencing was performed with immunoSEQ multiplex PCR; in TCRdb, only in-frame clones are kept and a portion is missing. The sample lists around 270,000 clones; 86% were seen once. This chain links TRBV2 with TRBJ1-1; tentatively, D is TRBD1 (5 bases). What was sequenced was peripheral blood. The receptor was derived from a man aged 40-49 years who had recovered from COVID-19. CDR3 coding DNA: TGTGCCAGCAGCTTACTTCAGGGTCACACTGAAGCTTTCTTT. This encodes CASSLLQGHTEAFF.